This TCR beta chain was identified in a study of patients and donors after allogeneic stem cell transplantation (dated by TCRdb to the early 2020s). The germline V gene specifies MNHEY as CDR1 and SVGEGT as CDR2. Spanning cysteine to phenylalanine, the CDR3 consists of 14 amino acids. Of the read, only the CDR3 DNA is kept; its 42 bases are in frame from base 1. V sheds 2 bases and J sheds 4 bases, leaving 9 bases between their ends. Library method: RT-PCR. Sequencing was performed on a NextSeq 550. TCRdb applied fastp at Q25 and MiXCR to the public reads, then kept only in-frame beta chains. Records with the same CDR3 protein are collapsed into one entry carrying the most frequent genes and DNA. Across this sample there are about 200,000 distinct CDR3 sequences, with roughly two fifths seen only once. The ten largest account for 33% of the sample. On this clonotype itself: Its binding antigen is unknown. No base quality values were provided; no much bigger clone lies one nucleotide off.

The chain uses TRBV6-2 or TRBV6-3 and TRBJ1-5, with the D gene too uncertain to name. Specimen: blood, either unsorted or a sorted T cell fraction (not recorded which). This TCR was sampled from a human donor who was either an allogeneic HSCT recipient or a stem cell or donor lymphocyte infusion donor (not recorded which). It is not recorded whose cells these are; they may come from a transplant donor. The nucleotide sequence reads as follows: TGTGCCAGCAGTTACCAGTCTTTTAATCAGCCCCAGCATTTT. It is translated as CASSYQSFNQPQHF.